The clone carrying this TCR beta chain was found once. Its specificity is not known. Germline CDR1 is SGHAT and CDR2 is FQNNGV. V lost 0 bases to trimming and J lost 3 bases, with 14 bases between them. CDR3 length equals 16 residues. The data were obtained in a study of T cells in localized non-small cell lung cancer. Overall study results and limits: Only one tumor region went through sequencing, so heterogeneity may still be there. A median of around 60 of the top 100 tumor clones appeared in adjacent lung, which was paired and uninvolved. Peak T cell clonality was found in uninvolved adjacent lung, exceeding tumor. Longer overall survival was seen with higher T cell density measured in blood.

Here immunoSEQ multiplex PCR was the method, and the copy in TCRdb shows in-frame clones only, minus some. This sample has more than 30,000 clones, with around 90% found just once. This chain joins TRBV11-2 and TRBJ1-2; perhaps TRBD1 as D (6 bases). Sequencing was performed on peripheral blood mononuclear cells, taken before any cancer treatment. The sequence derives from a woman aged 35 to 69 with stage III lung adenocarcinoma. Here the CDR3 reads CASSLDPAGEDYGYTF. The CDR3, as DNA: TGTGCCAGCAGCTTAGATCCAGCAGGGGAGGACTATGGCTACACCTTC.